A single sample gave rise to the 13 T cell receptor beta chains below, sequenced in a study of blood T cell repertoires in COVID-19. The repertoire was sequenced with immunoSEQ multiplex PCR; TCRdb's copy has only in-frame clones and lacks some. The repertoire holds about 190,000 clones, with roughly 86% as singletons. Sequenced: PBMCs or T cells enriched from blood (not recorded which). These receptors originate from a woman aged 40 to 49 in a cohort exposed to, infected with or recovered from COVID-19 (not recorded which).

The V gene is TRBV3-1 (or the pseudogene TRBV3-2), the J gene TRBJ2-7; 8 nucleotides line up with TRBD1. Germline values: CDR1 LGHDT, CDR2 YNNKEL (reference sequence). Germline trimming cut 3 bases from V and 2 bases from J; bases unmatched to any gene: 3. The CDR3 runs to 14 residues. The CDR3 coding sequence is TGTGCCAGCAGCCAGGGACAGGTTCCCTACGAGCAGTACTTC. Translating it yields CASSQGQVPYEQYF.

The chain recombines TRBV7-9 with TRBJ1-3; unclear D gene. The V gene's germline CDR1 is SEHNR and CDR2 FQNEAQ (reference sequence). This CDR3 has 14 amino acids. V was clipped by 7 bases and J by 0 bases, with 10 bases between them. The CDR3 loop is CASTNSGSGNTIYF. The CDR3 DNA follows: TGTGCCAGCACTAATAGCGGCTCTGGAAACACCATATATTTT.

This clone has just a few counts. This sequence joins TRBV10-1 and TRBJ2-1; 7 bases map to TRBD2. After removal of 0 bases from V and 7 bases from J, the junction contained 3 bases not matched to a gene. Germline V CDR1 and CDR2: WNHNN, SYGVQD (reference sequence). The CDR3 is 14 residues long. The CDR3 spells CASSESRGGNEQFF. The DNA of the CDR3 is TGCGCCAGCAGTGAGTCGCGCGGGGGTAATGAGCAGTTCTTC.

This clone occurred many times. V and J are TRBV5-6 and TRBJ2-7; TRBD1 agrees at 7 bases. This CDR3 is built from 14 residues. Germline V gene lookup returns CDR1 SGHDT and CDR2 YYEEEE. Trimming took 4 bases from V and 2 from J; bases not matched to a gene: 6. CDR3 sequence: CASSRRDSPYEQYF. CDR3 coding DNA: TGTGCCAGCAGCCGACGGGACAGCCCCTACGAGCAGTACTTC.

The genes are TRBV9 and TRBJ1-2; the match to TRBD1 covers 11 bases. Trimming took 4 bases from V and 4 from J; bases not matched to a gene: 9. The germline V gene encodes CDR1 SGDLS and CDR2 YYNGEE. This CDR3 comprises 16 residues. The CDR3 reads CASSPRKDRGLYGYTF. The CDR3 DNA follows: TGTGCCAGCAGCCCAAGGAAGGACAGGGGGCTCTATGGCTACACCTTC.

This clone appeared once. The rearrangement links TRBV2 to TRBJ1-1; weak D call: TRBD1 (5 bases). CDR3 length: 15 amino acids. Germline-derived CDR1 and CDR2 are SNHLY and FYNNEI. Trimming shortened V by 0 bases and J by 5 bases, and 13 bases separated the two germline ends. The CDR3 protein is CASSEAMAGRTEAFF. CDR3 nucleotides: TGTGCCAGCAGTGAAGCGATGGCAGGGCGAACTGAAGCTTTCTTT.

V usage is TRBV19 and J usage is TRBJ1-2; 7 bases match TRBD1. From germline, CDR1 is LNHDA and CDR2 SQIVND (reference sequence). This CDR3 is 18 amino acids long. The J segment lost 4 bases and the V segment lost 4 bases, leaving 18 bases of the junction unmatched. CDR3 nucleotide sequence: TGTGCCAGTAGTACGGTTGTCTTGACAGGGCCATCTGGCTATGGCTACACCTTC. This translates into CASSTVVLTGPSGYGYTF.

The chain couples TRBV7-9 to TRBJ1-1; no definite D call. V lost 3 bases and J 0 bases, leaving 8 bases between the germline ends. This CDR3 comprises 14 residues. From germline, CDR1 is SEHNR and CDR2 FQNEAQ (reference sequence). This CDR3 is CASSLRDVNTEAFF. DNA of the CDR3: TGTGCCAGCAGCTTGAGGGATGTGAACACTGAAGCTTTCTTT.

The chain uses TRBV15 and TRBJ2-3; D is perhaps TRBD1 (7 bases). The CDR3 runs 15 residues. Germline assignment: CDR1 LNHNV and CDR2 YYDKDF (reference sequence). Trimming cost V 6 bases and J 0 bases, with 13 bases left between them. The CDR3 protein is CATRAGGSSTDTQYF. The CDR3, as DNA: TGTGCCACCAGAGCAGGGGGGTCTAGCACAGATACGCAGTATTTT.

The chain uses TRBV6-4 and TRBJ2-3; 9 bases are shared with TRBD2. The CDR3 is made up of 15 amino acids. Germline V gene data show CDR1 as MRHNA and CDR2 as SNTAGT. The V segment lost 2 bases and the J segment 4 bases; nucleotides outside the gene matches: 4. CDR3 loop: CASSDLAGRADTQYF. The CDR3 DNA reads as TGTGCCAGCAGTGACCTAGCGGGGCGGGCAGATACGCAGTATTTT.

This sequence joins TRBV11-2 and TRBJ1-3, with TRBD1 matching 7 bases. V shed 1 base and J 4 bases; nucleotides not matched to a gene: 4. CDR1 SGHAT and CDR2 FQNNGV come from the germline V gene. This CDR3 region has 15 residues. In nucleotides, the CDR3 is TGTGCCAGCAGCTTAGCACGGACAGGAGGAAACACCATATATTTT. Its translation is CASSLARTGGNTIYF.

A word on this clone: Other DNA sequences in this specimen translate into the identical CDR3. The gene calls are TRBV19 and TRBJ2-5, with D possibly TRBD2 on 7 matching bases. V was cut by 3 bases and J by 4 bases, with 9 bases left in between. Germline CDR1 is LNHDA and CDR2 is SQIVND (reference sequence). The CDR3 consists of 13 residues. CDR3 amino acids: CASSMGGGETQYF. In DNA, the CDR3 is TGTGCCAGTAGTATGGGAGGGGGAGAGACCCAGTACTTC.

The genes are TRBV18 and TRBJ1-5; D remains ambiguous. CDR1 is KGHSH and CDR2 is LQKENI in the germline V gene. The length of the CDR3 is 12 residues. V was clipped by 5 bases and J by 6 bases, with 8 bases between them. The CDR3 reads CASSSSGQPQHF. The CDR3 nucleotides read TGTGCCAGCTCATCCTCGGGTCAGCCCCAGCATTTT.